The 27 T cell receptor beta chains listed next were all sequenced from one sample in a study of blood T cells in healthy people across ages. A second PCR, run for about 6 to 12 cycles, used a sample-barcoded 5' primer plus a J-beta primer mix. Each CDR3 protein is one row after TCRdb ran MiXCR on the 5' RACE reads. The table has 1 million or so distinct CDR3 sequences, roughly 45% seen once. Sequencing was carried out using blood. The receptors were sampled from a woman aged 55-69 years in good health.

The chain joins TRBV12-3 or TRBV12-4 to TRBJ2-3, with 11 bases identical to TRBD1. V shed 5 bases and J 5 bases; nucleotides not matched to a gene: 6. This CDR3 region has 15 residues. The DNA of the CDR3 is TGTGCCAGCAGTCCCGGGACAGGGGGGAGAGATACGCAGTATTTT. Translated: CASSPGTGGRDTQYF.

The chain joins TRBV10-3 to TRBJ2-1, with TRBD2 identical over 9 bases. Germline V CDR1 and CDR2: ENHRY, SYGVKD. V was clipped by 6 bases and J by 4 bases; unmatched bases: 4. The length of the CDR3 is 14 residues. CDR3 sequence reads: CAIRTSGEYNEQFF. The CDR3 nucleotides read TGTGCCATCAGGACTAGCGGAGAATACAATGAGCAGTTCTTC.

A single count supports this clonotype. This sequence joins TRBV27 and TRBJ2-5; 14 bases line up with TRBD2. The J call may be in error: the DNA end matches TRBJ2-7 better. Germline assignment: CDR1 MNHEY and CDR2 SMNVEV (reference sequence). The CDR3 extends over 15 amino acids. The DNA for the CDR3 is TGTGCCAGCAGGCCTGGGACTAGCGGGAGAAACGAGCAGTACTTC. Its protein product is CASRPGTSGRNEQYF.

This clonotype was seen more than once but under ten times. The rearrangement uses TRBV5-6 and TRBJ2-5; 7 bases match TRBD1. J lost 5 bases, V lost 4 bases, and 8 bases had no gene match. The CDR3 has 14 amino acids. The germline V gene encodes CDR1 SGHDT and CDR2 YYEEEE. CDR3 sequence: CASSLRQGAETQYF. The CDR3 DNA is TGTGCCAGCAGCCTCAGACAGGGTGCGGAGACCCAGTACTTC.

This clonotype was observed a handful of times. V is TRBV2 and J is TRBJ1-6; 7 bases match TRBD1. V was clipped by 5 bases and J by 8 bases; unmatched bases: 12. The CDR3 length is 16 residues. Germline assignment: CDR1 SNHLY and CDR2 FYNNEI. CDR3 protein: CASSPPRQGRDSPLHF. The DNA for the CDR3 is TGTGCCAGCAGTCCGCCCCGACAGGGCAGGGATTCACCCCTCCACTTT.

Only a few counts were recorded for this clonotype. The V gene is TRBV10-2, the J gene TRBJ2-7; a possible D gene is TRBD2 (6 bases). V lost 1 base, J lost 5 bases, and 18 bases lay in between. Germline V gene data show CDR1 as WSHSY and CDR2 as SAAADI. There are 16 residues in the CDR3. DNA of the CDR3: TGCGCCAGCAGTGAGTGGAGGGGTAGCGGACTCAACGAGCAGTACTTC. Translating it yields CASSEWRGSGLNEQYF.

The genes are TRBV29-1 and TRBJ2-1; tentative D call: TRBD2 (6 bases). The DNA end is more similar to TRBJ2-7, so the J call may be wrong. The germline V gene has CDR1 SQVTM and CDR2 ANQGSEA. The CDR3 is 16 residues long. CDR3 protein: CSVQEGALSSYNEQYF. In DNA, the CDR3 is TGCAGCGTTCAGGAGGGAGCGCTGAGCTCCTACAATGAGCAGTACTTC.

The chain is built from TRBV6-2 or TRBV6-3 and TRBJ2-5; D uncertain. Germline V gene data show CDR1 as MNHEY and CDR2 as SVGEGT. V lost 7 bases, J lost 11 bases, and 17 bases lay in between. The length of the CDR3 is 12 residues. The CDR3 nucleotides are TGTGCCAGCAAGATCCGGAACAATGAGCAGTACTTC. It yields the protein CASKIRNNEQYF.

The chain has TRBV4-2 and TRBJ2-3; TRBD2 agrees at 16 bases. Per the germline V gene, CDR1 is LGHNA and CDR2 is YNFKEQ. This CDR3 contains 18 residues. V lost 1 base to trimming and J lost 4 bases; unmatched junction nucleotides: 5. The CDR3 region is CASSQGPGTSGRADTQYF. The CDR3, as DNA: TGTGCCAGCAGCCAAGGGCCCGGGACTAGCGGGAGGGCAGATACGCAGTATTTT.

V is TRBV14 and J is TRBJ2-3, with D possibly matching TRBD2 (6 bases). CDR3 length: 18 amino acids. Germline lookup yields CDR1 SGHDN and CDR2 FVKESK. The V and J ends lost 2 bases and 2 bases respectively, with 20 bases between them. The CDR3 nucleotides are TGTGCCAGCAGCCAAAATGTCGCGGGGATCCTGGACACAGATACGCAGTATTTT. Amino acid sequence: CASSQNVAGILDTDTQYF. Full variable domain (remainder filled in from reference TRBV14 and TRBJ2-3): EAGVTQFPSHSVIEKGQTVTLRCDPISGHDNLYWYRRVMGKEIKFLLHFVKESKQDESGMPNNRFLAERTGGTYSTLKVQPAELEDSGVYFCASSQNVAGILDTDTQYFGPGTRLTVL.

This rearrangement joins TRBV12-3 or TRBV12-4 to TRBJ2-1; no reliable D call. The CDR3 sequence is 16 residues long. V shed 6 bases and J shed 7 bases, with 22 bases lying between them. CDR3 sequence: CASSHSLATGWNEQFF. CDR3 sequence (DNA): TGTGCCAGCAGCCACAGTTTGGCGACGGGCTGGAATGAGCAGTTCTTC.

The chain employs TRBV5-5 and TRBJ2-1; 9 bases fit TRBD2. There are 15 residues in the CDR3. From germline, CDR1 is SGHKS and CDR2 YYEKEE (reference sequence). Germline trimming cut 5 bases from V and 7 bases from J; bases unmatched to any gene: 10. The CDR3 DNA sequence: TGTGCCAGCAGTTTTCCCCTGACTAGCGGTAATGAGCAGTTCTTC. It translates to CASSFPLTSGNEQFF.

The chain joins TRBV11-2 to TRBJ2-1, with D perhaps matching TRBD2 (5 bases). Trimming took 0 bases from V and 4 from J, leaving 16 bases between them. The length of the CDR3 is 17 residues. Germline CDR1 and CDR2: SGHAT and FQNNGV. The CDR3 reads CASSLDLPGGGYNEQFF. DNA for the CDR3: TGTGCCAGCAGCTTAGATCTGCCAGGAGGCGGATACAATGAGCAGTTCTTC.

This clonotype was observed once. The chain employs TRBV11-1 and TRBJ2-1; TRBD2 matches at 10 bases. The J call may be faulty, since TRBJ2-7 better matches the DNA end. CDR3 size: 16 residues. The germline gives CDR1 SGHAT, CDR2 FQDESV (reference sequence). The chain's CDR3 is CASSLGAGGPQGEQYF. The CDR3 DNA follows: TGTGCCAGCAGCTTAGGAGCGGGAGGGCCCCAGGGAGAGCAGTACTTC.

CDR3 region: CASSEWIAGHYEQYF. CDR3 DNA sequence: TGCGCCAGCAGTGAGTGGATAGCGGGACACTACGAGCAGTACTTC. V gene TRBV10-1 combines with J gene TRBJ2-7; TRBD2 matches at 8 bases. V shed 1 base and J 3 bases; nucleotides not matched to a gene: 5. The CDR3 extends over 15 amino acids. CDR1 is WNHNN and CDR2 is SYGVQD in the germline V gene (reference sequence).

This clonotype occurred many times. The CDR3: CSARVPRVGTEAFF. The CDR3 DNA reads as TGCAGTGCTAGAGTGCCCAGGGTGGGGACTGAAGCTTTCTTT. The chain couples TRBV20-1 to TRBJ1-1; D might be TRBD1 (5 bases). Deletions cut 1 base from V and 5 bases from J, with 14 bases between. This CDR3 has 14 residues. The germline V gene encodes CDR1 DFQATT and CDR2 SNEGSKA (reference sequence).

In this sample, this clonotype turned up once. The chain has TRBV20-1 and TRBJ2-3, with a tentative D call TRBD1 (7 bases). V was trimmed by 3 bases and J by 4 bases, leaving 20 bases between them. This CDR3 has 16 amino acids. CDR1 and CDR2 (germline): DFQATT, SNEGSKA (reference sequence). For the CDR3, the DNA is TGCAGTGCTAGTCTGCCTGACAGGGAGGTCGCAGATACGCAGTATTTT. Translated, it gives CSASLPDREVADTQYF.

This sequence joins TRBV7-2 and TRBJ2-5, with no clear D. Trimming stripped 5 bases from V and 5 bases from J, with 12 bases between. The V gene's germline CDR1 is SGHTA and CDR2 FQGNSA. The CDR3 totals 13 residues. The CDR3 sequence: CASSVLRAETQYF. The DNA of the CDR3 is TGTGCCAGCAGCGTACTAAGGGCCGAGACCCAGTACTTC.

J is TRBJ1-2 and V is TRBV19; possibly TRBD1 for D (6 bases). This CDR3 has 13 amino acids. Trimming cost V 5 bases and J 3 bases, with 10 bases left between them. Germline V gives CDR1 LNHDA, CDR2 SQIVND (reference sequence). The CDR3 bases are TGTGCCAGTAGTTCTGGGGGCGACTATGGCTACACCTTC. It is translated as CASSSGGDYGYTF.

V and J are TRBV14 and TRBJ2-4; D is perhaps TRBD1 or TRBD2 (6 bases each). The tail of the sequence fits TRBJ2-7 better, so the J call may be wrong. Germline CDR1 reads SGHDN; CDR2 reads FVKESK. The length of the CDR3 is 14 residues. This CDR3 is CASSQGGTIYEQYF. CDR3 in DNA: TGTGCCAGCAGCCAAGGCGGGACAATCTACGAGCAGTACTTC.

The J gene is TRBJ1-5, the V gene TRBV6-5, with D possibly being TRBD1 (5 bases). The germline gives CDR1 MNHEY, CDR2 SVGAGI. V lost 5 bases to trimming and J lost 11 bases, with 16 bases between them. This CDR3 contains 13 residues. The CDR3 sequence is CASSDGGFGAQHF. The CDR3, as DNA: TGTGCCAGCAGTGACGGGGGTTTCGGGGCCCAGCATTTT.

This chain connects TRBV6-1 to TRBJ2-4, with 9 positions matching TRBD2. Gene TRBJ2-7 matches the end of the DNA better, so the J call may be wrong. CDR1 MNHNS and CDR2 SASEGT come from the germline V gene. The CDR3 is 17 amino acids. CDR3 loop: CASSEASSGTLRYEQYF. Written as DNA, the CDR3 is TGTGCCAGCAGTGAAGCTTCTAGCGGGACACTTAGGTACGAGCAGTACTTC.

This rearrangement joins TRBV30 to TRBJ2-3; 12 bases are a match to TRBD2. The CDR3 is 15 residues long. J lost 0 bases, V lost 4 bases, and 2 bases had no gene match. The V gene's germline CDR1 is GTSNPN and CDR2 SVGIG (reference sequence). The DNA of the CDR3 is TGTGCCTGGACTAGCGGGAGGGCTAGCACAGATACGCAGTATTTT. It encodes CAWTSGRASTDTQYF.

This clonotype came up a few times. The chain carries TRBV29-1 and TRBJ1-2; D possibly corresponds to TRBD1 (5 bases). CDR1 SQVTM and CDR2 ANQGSEA come from the germline V gene. This CDR3 region has 15 residues. V lost 4 bases to trimming and J lost 0 bases, with 15 bases between them. CDR3 sequence reads: CSVVWQGAPNYGYTF. CDR3 coding DNA: TGCAGCGTTGTGTGGCAGGGAGCCCCTAACTATGGCTACACCTTC.

There are a few counts of this clonotype. The chain uses TRBV6-5 and TRBJ2-4, with D perhaps TRBD1 (6 bases). Trimming took off 2 bases at V and 5 bases at J, with 13 bases between the two ends. The CDR3 has 15 residues. CDR1 is MNHEY and CDR2 is SVGAGI in the germline V gene. CDR3 sequence: CASSYGGRGENIQYF. CDR3 sequence (DNA): TGTGCCAGCAGTTACGGGGGCAGAGGGGAAAACATTCAGTACTTC.

The chain links TRBV5-1 to TRBJ2-6; 10 bases are shared with TRBD2. J lost 3 bases, V lost 5 bases, and 8 bases had no gene match. This CDR3 is built from 17 residues. Germline loops: CDR1 SGHRS, CDR2 YFSETQ. CDR3 coding DNA: TGCGCCAGCAGTGCGTCTAGCGGGAGTATTGGGGCCAACGTCCTGACTTTC. Its translation: CASSASSGSIGANVLTF.

This clonotype was seen only a few times. The gene calls are TRBV24-1 and TRBJ2-1; TRBD2 aligns across 10 bases. The ends lost 3 bases at V and 10 bases at J; junction bases unmatched: 8. Germline V gene lookup returns CDR1 KGHDR and CDR2 SFDVKD. The CDR3 contains 15 residues. The CDR3 region has the DNA TGTGCCACCAGTGATCTCACTAGCGGGAAGGGCGAGCAGTTCTTC. Translation gives CATSDLTSGKGEQFF.